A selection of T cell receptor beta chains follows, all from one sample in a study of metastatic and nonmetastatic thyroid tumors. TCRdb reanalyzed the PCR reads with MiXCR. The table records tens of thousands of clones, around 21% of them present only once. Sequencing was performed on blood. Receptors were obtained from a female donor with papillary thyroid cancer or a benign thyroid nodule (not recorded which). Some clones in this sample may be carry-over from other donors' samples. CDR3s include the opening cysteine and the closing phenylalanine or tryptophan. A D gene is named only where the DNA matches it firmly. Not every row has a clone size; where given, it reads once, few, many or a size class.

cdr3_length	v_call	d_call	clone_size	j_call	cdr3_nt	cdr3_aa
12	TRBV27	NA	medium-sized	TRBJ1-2	TGTGCCAGCAGGAACCGGGCTGGTGGCTACACCTTC	CASRNRAGGYTF
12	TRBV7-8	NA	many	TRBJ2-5	TGTGCCAGCAAGCGTGGTTTGGAGACCCAGTACTTC	CASKRGLETQYF
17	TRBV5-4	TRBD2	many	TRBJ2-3	TGTGCCAGCAGCTTACCGGGACTAGCGGGAGTAAGAGATACGCAGTATTTT	CASSLPGLAGVRDTQYF
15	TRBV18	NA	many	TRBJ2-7	TGTGCCAGCTCACCACCGTCCGCGGTCTCCTACGAGCAGTACTTC	CASSPPSAVSYEQYF
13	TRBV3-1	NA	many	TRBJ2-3	TGTGCCAGCAGCCAAGCCCAAGCCAGTACGCAGTATTTT	CASSQAQASTQYF
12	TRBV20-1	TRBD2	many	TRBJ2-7	TGCAGTGCTAGGCGGCCGGGGGGGGAGCAGTACTTC	CSARRPGGEQYF
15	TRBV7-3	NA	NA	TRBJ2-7	TGTGCCAGCAGCTTAGCTCGGGTGAGCTCCTACGAGCAGTACTTC	CASSLARVSSYEQYF
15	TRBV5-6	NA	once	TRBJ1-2	TGTGCCAGCAGCGGATGGGTCCTGCTAACGGATGGCTACACCTTC	CASSGWVLLTDGYTF
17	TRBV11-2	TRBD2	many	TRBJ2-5	TGTGCCAGCAGCTTATATCAGCGGGGGAGACTCCAAGAGACCCAGTACTTC	CASSLYQRGRLQETQYF
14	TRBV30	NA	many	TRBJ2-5	TGTGCCTGGAGTGTAGGTGGGGCAGTGCAGACCCAGTACTTC	CAWSVGGAVQTQYF
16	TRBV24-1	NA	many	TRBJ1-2	TGTGCCACCAGTGATTCGACGGAAACTGACCTCTATGGCTACACCTTC	CATSDSTETDLYGYTF
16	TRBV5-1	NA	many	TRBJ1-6	TGCGCCAGCAGCTTGGCTGGACAGCGATATAATTCACCCCTCCACTTT	CASSLAGQRYNSPLHF
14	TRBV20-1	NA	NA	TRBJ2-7	TGCAGTGCTAGAGGGACGACGGGGGCCTACGAGCAGTACTTC	CSARGTTGAYEQYF
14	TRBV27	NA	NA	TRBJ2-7	TGTGCCAGCAGTTTATATCTGACAGGAGGCGAGCAGTACTTC	CASSLYLTGGEQYF
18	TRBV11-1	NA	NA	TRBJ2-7	TGTGTCAGCAGCTTAGTGGCTAGCTGGGGTACCTTCTCCTACGAGCAGTACTTC	CVSSLVASWGTFSYEQYF
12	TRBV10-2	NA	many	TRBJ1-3	TGCGCCAGCTATCACGTTGGAAACACCATATATTTT	CASYHVGNTIYF
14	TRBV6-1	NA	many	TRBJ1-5	TGTGCCAGCTCCACCGACAGGCGATCTCAGCCCCAGCATTTT	CASSTDRRSQPQHF
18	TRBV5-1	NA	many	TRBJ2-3	TGCGCCAGCAGCTCAGACCTTTCCGGGACAACTAGCACAGATACGCAGTATTTT	CASSSDLSGTTSTDTQYF
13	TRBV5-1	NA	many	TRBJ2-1	TGCGCCAGCAGCGTGTCGGATTACAATGAGCAGTTCTTC	CASSVSDYNEQFF
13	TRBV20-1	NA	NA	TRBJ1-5	TGCACTTCAAGGACGGTGCCCAATCAGCCCCAGCATTTT	CTSRTVPNQPQHF
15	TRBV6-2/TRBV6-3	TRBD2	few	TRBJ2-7	TGTGCCAGCAGCCCCGCCGGGTGGGGGGGGAACGAGCAGTACTTC	CASSPAGWGGNEQYF
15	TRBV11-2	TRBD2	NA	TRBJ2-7	TGTGCCAGCAGCTTAGAGGGTAGCGGGACCTACGAGCAGTACTTC	CASSLEGSGTYEQYF
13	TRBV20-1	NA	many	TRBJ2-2	TGCAGTGCTAGAGAGACGTCACTCGGGGAGCTGTTTTTT	CSARETSLGELFF
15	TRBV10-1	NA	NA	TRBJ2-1	TGCGCCAGCAGTGATATTCGCTGGACCTACAATGAGCAGTTCTTC	CASSDIRWTYNEQFF
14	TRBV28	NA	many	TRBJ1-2	TGTGCCAGCAGGGACCGCTCCATTTACTATGGCTACACCTTC	CASRDRSIYYGYTF
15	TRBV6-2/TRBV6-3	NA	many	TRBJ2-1	TGTGCCAGCAGTTACTCCTCGACTCCTTACAATGAGCAGTTCTTC	CASSYSSTPYNEQFF
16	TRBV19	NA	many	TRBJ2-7	TGTGCCAGTAGCCCCATGCTGGGGGGAACCCCCGACGAGCAGTACTTC	CASSPMLGGTPDEQYF
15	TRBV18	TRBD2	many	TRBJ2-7	TGTGCCAGCTCACCGCGGGCGGGGGACCCCTACGAGCAGTACTTC	CASSPRAGDPYEQYF
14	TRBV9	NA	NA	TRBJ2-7	TGTGCCAGCAGCGTAGATGGCAGGCCCTACGAGCAGTACTTC	CASSVDGRPYEQYF
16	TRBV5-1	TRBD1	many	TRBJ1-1	TGCGCCAGCAGCTTGGGTGGGGGACAGGGCGGCACTGAAGCTTTCTTT	CASSLGGGQGGTEAFF
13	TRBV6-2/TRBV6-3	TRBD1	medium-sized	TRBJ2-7	TGTGCCAGCCGCCGGGACAGGGCTCACGAGCAGTACTTC	CASRRDRAHEQYF
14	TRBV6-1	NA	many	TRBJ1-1	TGTGCCAGCAGCGAACCGGAAGGGGGGACTGAAGCTTTCTTT	CASSEPEGGTEAFF
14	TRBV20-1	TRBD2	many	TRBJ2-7	TGCAGTGCTGATCCCAGCGGGGGCCCCTACGAGCAGTACTTC	CSADPSGGPYEQYF
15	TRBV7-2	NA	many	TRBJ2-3	TGTGCCAGCAGCAACCCCCGGACGAGCACAGATACGCAGTATTTT	CASSNPRTSTDTQYF
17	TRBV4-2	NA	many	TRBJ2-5	TGTGCCAGCAGCCAGCTGACGGGTACGGGGTTGAGGGAGACCCAGTACTTC	CASSQLTGTGLRETQYF
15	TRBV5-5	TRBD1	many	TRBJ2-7	TGTGCCAGCAGCCGATTGGACAGGGCCCCCTACGAGCAGTACTTC	CASSRLDRAPYEQYF
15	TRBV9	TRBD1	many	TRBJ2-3	TGTGCCAGCAGCGCAGGGGGATTCAGCACAGATACGCAGTATTTT	CASSAGGFSTDTQYF